The 2 T cell receptor beta chains in this list originate from one sample, sequenced in a study of shared clonotypes between healthy human individuals. Assay used: immunoSEQ multiplex PCR; TCRdb lists only in-frame clones, some missing. The data show about 1 million clones, roughly 75% seen once. Sequencing was carried out using memory CD4+ T cells sorted from blood. As to subset: CD45RA-negative fraction. These receptors originate from a man between 18 and 35 years old in good health.

The sample holds a few counts of this clone. The chain uses TRBV6-5 and TRBJ1-2; D not resolved. The CDR3 loop spans 14 amino acids. CDR1 MNHEY and CDR2 SVGAGI come from the germline V gene. Trimming removed 3 bases from V and 4 bases from J, with 12 bases in between. The CDR3 bases are TGTGCCAGCAGTTATCTAGGGCAGTCCTATGGCTACACCTTC. It yields the protein CASSYLGQSYGYTF.

This clone has a single count. V and J are TRBV6-1 and TRBJ2-6, with unresolved D. The V and J ends lost 5 bases and 2 bases respectively, with 7 bases between them. Germline lookup yields CDR1 MNHNS and CDR2 SASEGT. The CDR3 has 14 residues. The CDR3 DNA reads TGTGCCAGCAGTCAACTTACTGGGGCCAACGTCCTGACTTTC. This codes for CASSQLTGANVLTF.